This T cell receptor (beta chain) was identified in a study of T cells in localized non-small cell lung cancer. Overall study findings and caveats: Analysis by sequencing included only one tumor region, so heterogeneity remains possible. Adjacent lung was found to contain a median about 50 of the top 100 tumor clones. Clonality peaked in uninvolved adjacent lung rather than tumor. A denser population of T cells in blood accompanied longer overall survival.

Of note for this clone: The antigen is not known.

This CDR3 spans 13 amino acids. The V and J ends lost 4 bases and 6 bases, in that order; junction bases with no gene match: 5. The germline gives CDR1 LGHNA, CDR2 YNFKEQ. Sequenced by immunoSEQ multiplex PCR; TCRdb stores in-frame clones only, minus some. The table shows 45,000 to 60,000 clones, with about 86% occurring only once. This chain uses TRBV4-2 with TRBJ1-2, with TRBD1 matching 7 bases. The receptor was isolated from a man aged 35 to 69 with stage II lung adenocarcinoma. Sample: PBMCs, taken before any cancer treatment. CDR3 protein: CASSPPTGDGYTF. In DNA form, the CDR3 reads TGTGCCAGCAGCCCTCCTACAGGGGATGGCTACACCTTC.